These T cell receptor beta chains were read from a single sample in a study of graft-versus-host responses after intestinal transplantation. TCRdb keeps only in-frame clones here, not all; method: immunoSEQ multiplex PCR. The table has about 25,000 clones, roughly 95% seen once. The sequences come from PBMCs, collected 156 days after intestinal transplant. All receptors come from a human patient who received an intestinal transplant, so some T cells may come from the graft donor. Both conserved end residues are part of each CDR3. A D gene is named only where the DNA matches it firmly. Not all rows give a size; the values are once, few, many and, for expanded clones, a class.

d_gene | j_gene | v_gene | abundance | CDR3aa | CDR3nt
- | TRBJ2-1 | TRBV4-3 | once | CASSQEDSKNEQFF | TGCGCCAGCAGCCAAGAGGACTCTAAAAATGAGCAGTTCTTC
- | TRBJ1-2 | TRBV5-1 | - | CASSLASGSALLDYGYTF | TGCGCCAGCAGCTTGGCTAGTGGCAGTGCCCTCCTAGACTATGGCTACACCTTC
- | TRBJ1-2 | TRBV29-1 | - | CSVVGRNYGYTF | TGCAGCGTGGTCGGACGGAACTATGGCTACACCTTC
- | TRBJ2-7 | TRBV2 | - | CASSERRTYEQYF | TGTGCCAGCAGTGAAAGACGGACCTACGAGCAGTACTTC
TRBD1 | TRBJ1-1 | TRBV7-2 | once | CASSPPQGGLERGEAFF | TGTGCCAGCAGCCCACCCCAGGGGGGTCTCGAACGCGGTGAAGCTTTCTTT
TRBD1 | TRBJ1-1 | TRBV20-1 | - | CSALTGTEAFF | TGCAGTGCTTTGACAGGGACTGAAGCTTTCTTT
TRBD1 | TRBJ2-7 | TRBV7-2 | - | CASSYSGGFKTYEQYF | TGTGCCAGCAGCTATTCAGGGGGTTTCAAGACCTACGAGCAGTACTTC
TRBD2 | TRBJ2-1 | TRBV19 | - | CASSIAGGRPEQFF | TGTGCCAGTAGTATAGCGGGCGGGAGGCCGGAGCAGTTCTTC
- | TRBJ2-7 | TRBV27 | - | CASRGQWSYEQYF | TGTGCCAGCAGAGGACAGTGGTCCTACGAGCAGTACTTC
- | TRBJ2-7 | TRBV29-1 | - | CSVGQTNYEQYF | TGCAGCGTTGGACAAACGAACTACGAGCAGTACTTC
- | TRBJ2-7 | TRBV27 | - | CASSLFGGSYEQYF | TGTGCCAGCAGTTTATTCGGGGGCTCCTACGAGCAGTACTTC
- | TRBJ1-2 | TRBV10-2 | - | CASSQEWNYGYTF | TGCGCCAGCAGTCAGGAGTGGAACTATGGCTACACCTTC
- | TRBJ2-5 | TRBV15 | - | CATSRDGAVGAKETQYF | TGTGCCACCAGCAGAGATGGCGCAGTCGGCGCCAAAGAGACCCAGTACTTC
- | TRBJ2-3 | TRBV28 | - | CAIHRLGLSTDTQYF | TGTGCCATCCACCGACTAGGACTAAGCACAGATACGCAGTATTTT
- | TRBJ2-3 | TRBV2 | - | CASSEGGVTDTQYF | TGTGCCAGCAGTGAAGGGGGCGTAACAGATACGCAGTATTTT
- | TRBJ2-1 | TRBV5-8 | - | CASSRGGPINEQFF | TGTGCCAGCAGCCGTGGGGGGCCTATCAATGAGCAGTTCTTC
- | TRBJ2-7 | TRBV19 | - | CASSISNVGYYEQYF | TGTGCCAGTAGTATATCAAACGTAGGATACTACGAGCAGTACTTC
TRBD1 | TRBJ1-1 | TRBV4-2 | - | CASSQVGGQGAFF | TGTGCCAGCAGCCAAGTGGGGGGACAGGGGGCTTTCTTT
- | TRBJ1-1 | TRBV5-5 | - | CASSLAHSTGINTEAFF | TGTGCCAGCAGCTTGGCCCATTCAACAGGGATTAACACTGAAGCTTTCTTT
- | TRBJ2-1 | TRBV6-4 | - | CASSEDTYNEQFF | TGTGCCAGCAGTGAGGACACCTACAATGAGCAGTTCTTC
- | TRBJ1-1 | TRBV5-4 | - | CASSLTSNTEAFF | TGTGCCAGCAGCTTGACATCGAACACTGAAGCTTTCTTT
- | TRBJ1-1 | TRBV5-4 | - | CASSLPGAVIFREAFF | TGTGCCAGCAGCTTGCCCGGGGCAGTAATTTTTAGAGAAGCTTTCTTT
TRBD2 | TRBJ2-1 | TRBV5-4 | - | CASSLGTSGGIRGYNEQFF | TGTGCCAGCAGCTTGGGGACTAGCGGGGGCATTAGAGGGTACAATGAGCAGTTCTTC
- | TRBJ2-5 | TRBV28 | - | CASRGLKETQYF | TGTGCCAGCAGAGGACTGAAAGAGACCCAGTACTTC
TRBD2 | TRBJ2-2 | TRBV12-5 | once | CASGNRVAGGINTGELFF | TGTGCTAGTGGAAATCGGGTAGCGGGGGGGATAAACACCGGGGAGCTGTTTTTT
- | TRBJ2-1 | TRBV2 | - | CASSSEGHEQFF | TGTGCCAGCAGTTCGGAGGGTCATGAGCAGTTCTTC
- | TRBJ2-7 | TRBV11-2 | - | CASSSSAAGLYPYEQYF | TGTGCCAGCAGCTCCTCCGCGGCAGGGCTATATCCCTACGAGCAGTACTTC
- | TRBJ1-2 | TRBV6-1 | once | CASSDTPAGKRGSGNYGYTF | TGTGCCAGCAGTGACACCCCGGCGGGTAAGAGGGGATCGGGCAACTATGGCTACACCTTC
- | TRBJ2-6 | TRBV6-1 | few | CASSEGGAGANVLTF | TGTGCCAGCAGTGAAGGGGGCGCTGGGGCCAACGTCCTGACTTTC
- | TRBJ2-2 | TRBV29-1 | - | CSVVGTGELFF | TGCAGCGTAGTGGGAACCGGGGAGCTGTTTTTT
TRBD2 | TRBJ2-7 | TRBV4-2 | - | CASSQLPLAGEQYF | TGTGCCAGCAGCCAATTGCCACTAGCGGGCGAGCAGTACTTC
TRBD2 | TRBJ2-3 | TRBV7-2 | - | CASSAGLAGGRTDTQYF | TGTGCCAGCAGCGCAGGACTAGCGGGGGGCCGCACAGATACGCAGTATTTT
- | TRBJ2-7 | TRBV21-1 | - | CASSKRQLFNTSGSGEQYF | TGTGCCAGCAGCAAACGTCAGTTGTTTAACACTAGCGGGAGTGGCGAGCAGTACTTC
TRBD2 | TRBJ2-3 | TRBV19 | - | CASSSIGLAGSTDTQYF | TGTGCCAGTTCCTCTATCGGACTAGCGGGGAGCACAGATACGCAGTATTTT
- | TRBJ2-7 | TRBV10-3 | - | CAISESRQLLSYEQYF | TGTGCCATCAGTGAGTCGAGGCAGCTCCTCTCCTACGAGCAGTACTTC
TRBD2 | TRBJ2-3 | TRBV11-3 | - | CASSLGRGGLLDTQYF | TGTGCCAGCAGCTTAGGGCGGGGGGGATTGTTAGATACGCAGTATTTT
TRBD1 | TRBJ1-1 | TRBV30 | once | CAWSVRGQGAHLYTEAFF | TGTGCCTGGAGTGTGAGGGGCCAGGGGGCACATTTGTACACTGAAGCTTTCTTT
- | TRBJ2-7 | TRBV9 | - | CASSVEGAYEQYF | TGTGCCAGCAGCGTTGAAGGGGCCTACGAGCAGTACTTC
TRBD1 | TRBJ1-6 | TRBV6-5 | - | CASSFSATGGNSPLHF | TGTGCCAGCAGTTTTTCCGCGACAGGGGGGAATTCACCCCTCCACTTT
TRBD2 | TRBJ2-2 | TRBV19 | - | CASSIRLAVTGELFF | TGTGCCAGTAGTATACGACTAGCAGTAACGGGGGAGCTGTTTTTT
- | TRBJ2-1 | TRBV19 | - | CASSRDNYNEQFF | TGTGCCAGTAGTAGGGACAACTACAATGAGCAGTTCTTC
- | TRBJ1-5 | TRBV25-1 | - | CASSPGQLEGNSNQPQHF | TGTGCCAGCAGTCCCGGACAGCTCGAGGGGAATAGCAATCAGCCCCAGCATTTT
TRBD1 | TRBJ2-7 | TRBV7-9 | - | CASSLQGAGKSYEQYF | TGTGCCAGCAGCTTACAGGGGGCGGGAAAAAGTTACGAGCAGTACTTC
TRBD1 | TRBJ2-4 | TRBV7-8 | - | CASSLAAKRDRGGLMAKNIQYF | TGTGCCAGCAGCTTAGCGGCCAAGAGGGACAGGGGAGGTCTAATGGCCAAAAACATTCAGTACTTC
- | TRBJ1-3 | TRBV6-1 | - | CASSPGLPGNTIYF | TGTGCCAGCAGCCCCGGCCTCCCTGGAAACACCATATATTTT
- | TRBJ2-7 | TRBV19 | - | CASSMSLAGVLEQYF | TGTGCCAGTAGTATGTCTTTGGCAGGGGTCCTCGAGCAGTACTTC
- | TRBJ1-1 | TRBV13 | - | CASSEQGPEAFF | TGTGCCAGCAGTGAACAGGGTCCTGAAGCTTTCTTT
TRBD1 | TRBJ2-7 | TRBV27 | - | CASSLTGTAFNEQYF | TGTGCCAGCAGTTTAACTGGGACAGCATTCAACGAGCAGTACTTC
- | TRBJ2-1 | TRBV9 | - | CASSVAGTNEQFF | TGTGCCAGCAGCGTAGCCGGTACCAATGAGCAGTTCTTC
TRBD2 | TRBJ2-1 | TRBV4-1 | - | CASSQGWLAGGAVEQFF | TGCGCCAGCAGCCAAGGTTGGCTAGCGGGAGGGGCGGTTGAGCAGTTCTTC
TRBD1 | TRBJ1-1 | TRBV28 | - | CASSSTGGTNTEAFF | TGTGCCAGCAGTTCGACAGGGGGCACGAACACTGAAGCTTTCTTT